This TCR beta chain was profiled in a study of Ad26.COV2.S vaccination and SARS-CoV-2 variants. In the study overall: Ad26.COV2.S shots went into the muscle once or twice, 56 days apart.

Specified treatment: about 20 received Ad26.COV2.S at low or high dose, single or two shots; roughly 5 received placebo; per-sample allocation not given. Day 63 after the first injection of vaccine or placebo was the sampling time. Germline lookup yields CDR1 LNHDA and CDR2 SQIVND (reference sequence). With 1 base removed from V and 1 base from J, the gap between germline ends came to 12 bases. This CDR3 spans 16 amino acids. Note on this clone: Its antigen remains unidentified.

Clones were read by immunoSEQ multiplex PCR, and TCRdb kept only the in-frame ones, dropping some. This table has roughly 420,000 clones, approximately 89% appearing once. Study conclusions and caveats: Non-spike TCR breadth did not differ much between vaccine and placebo recipients.

This TCR was recovered from a person between 18 and 60 years old who received the Ad26.COV2.S COVID-19 vaccine or a placebo. V gene TRBV19 combines with J gene TRBJ2-3; D is unclear. Sample: peripheral blood, taken in a trial of Ad26.COV2.S vaccine versus placebo. Written as DNA, the CDR3 is TGTGCCAGTAGTATAGGAGGATATCTAGGCACAGATACGCAGTATTTT. Protein: CASSIGGYLGTDTQYF.